The table lists the clone carrying this T cell receptor beta chain with many counts. Its target is not known. The data are from a study of T cells in Graves' hyperthyroidism and ophthalmopathy. Findings of the study overall: Most clonotypes expanded in the thyroid (above 0.001) were also present in blood.

Amplification yielded TCR beta CDR3 regions, with RNA transcripts as the source. In the first-round RT-PCR of the TCR CDR3, the HTBI primer set was used. TCRdb re-analysed the multiplex PCR reads in MiXCR, keeping a single row per CDR3 protein. The repertoire includes some 300,000 distinct CDR3 sequences, about 14% of them detected once, and almost 8% sits in the top ten. Germline CDR1 is SGHDN and CDR2 is FVKESK. CDR3 length: 14 amino acids. With 1 base removed from V and 9 bases from J, the gap between germline ends came to 13 bases. The sequenced material came from blood. The receptor was isolated from a woman younger than 45 with Graves' hyperthyroidism that later progressed to Graves' ophthalmopathy. The rearrangement uses TRBV14 and TRBJ2-1; D unresolved. CDR3 protein: CASSQGRSWGEQFF. In DNA, the CDR3 is TGTGCCAGCAGCCAAGGGCGGAGTTGGGGTGAGCAGTTCTTC.